Shown below are 15 T cell receptor beta chains from a single sample sequenced in a study of blood T cells in healthy people across ages. The use of a sample-barcoded 5' primer and a J-beta primer mix characterized a second PCR of about 6 to 12 cycles. Via MiXCR, TCRdb re-called the 5' RACE reads, giving one row per CDR3 protein. The data hold 2 million or so distinct CDR3 sequences, with roughly 50% observed a single time. The sample taken for sequencing was blood. The receptors derive from a middle-aged woman in good health.

This clonotype was detected a few times. This chain connects TRBV27 to TRBJ2-3; no reliable D call. The CDR3 loop spans 14 amino acids. Germline CDR1 reads MNHEY; CDR2 reads SMNVEV (reference sequence). The ends were cut back, 3 bases at V and 0 bases at J, with 7 bases in the middle. CDR3 in DNA: TGTGCCAGCAGTTTCACGCTGAGCACAGATACGCAGTATTTT. Translating gives CASSFTLSTDTQYF.

Notes on this clonotype: The junction and the germline gene differ at one end; a read error may be behind it. The chain recombines TRBV7-2 with TRBJ2-7; weak D call: TRBD2 (6 bases). CDR1 SGHTA and CDR2 FQGNSA come from the germline V gene. The CDR3 sequence is 14 residues long. DNA of the CDR3: TGCGCCAGCAGCTTAGGGACTCAAGCCTACGAGCAGTACTTC. Its protein product is CASSLGTQAYEQYF. The variable domain in full, completed from reference TRBV7-2 and TRBJ2-7, reads GAGVSQSPSNKVTEKGKDVELRCDPISGHTALYWYRQSLGQGLEFLIYFQGNSAPDKSGLPSDRFSAERTGGSVSTLTIQRTQQEDSAVYLCASSLGTQAYEQYFGPGTRLTVT.

This clonotype turned up a few times. The chain couples TRBV4-3 to TRBJ2-7, with 8 bases identical to TRBD2. CDR1 is LGHNA and CDR2 is YSLEER in the germline V gene. The CDR3 runs to 17 residues. J was trimmed by 4 bases and V by 5 bases; bases with no gene match: 16. CDR3 bases: TGCGCCAGCAGCTCTATAGGGAAGCCGGGGGGGAGGTACGAGCAGTACTTC. Translated, it gives CASSSIGKPGGRYEQYF.

The table lists this clonotype with a count of one. The chain carries TRBV21-1 and TRBJ2-5; the table calls TRBD1, which could not be checked here. TRBV21-1 is a pseudogene segment. The CDR3 has 13 residues. The CDR3 spells CANYRGRRNEQYF. In nucleotides, the CDR3 is TGTGCCAATTACAGGGGTCGGCGCAATGAGCAGTACTTC.

The gene calls are TRBV29-1 and TRBJ2-3; the D is unclear. CDR1 is SQVTM, CDR2 ANQGSEA, per germline. The ends were cut back, 7 bases at V and 2 bases at J, with 16 bases in the middle. CDR3 length: 14 residues. CDR3 protein: CSANRPDTTDTQYF. CDR3 bases: TGCAGCGCTAACCGGCCAGACACCACAGATACGCAGTATTTT.

On this clonotype itself: Given a much more abundant clone one base away, this may be a read error. This chain connects TRBV12-3 or TRBV12-4 to TRBJ2-7, with D perhaps TRBD1 (5 bases). Trimming removed 6 bases at V and 1 base at J, with 10 bases between. This CDR3 spans 13 amino acids. The CDR3 protein is CASRTRQSYEQYF. In nucleotides, the CDR3 is TGTGCCAGCAGAACCCGACAGTCCTACGAGCAGTACTTC.

This chain links TRBV20-1 with TRBJ2-3; D may be TRBD1 (6 bases). Trimming left V 2 bases short and J 5 bases short, with 11 bases between. This CDR3 comprises 13 residues. Germline V gives CDR1 DFQATT, CDR2 SNEGSKA (reference sequence). CDR3 protein: CSARWGLRDTQYF. CDR3 DNA sequence: TGCAGTGCTAGATGGGGGCTCAGAGATACGCAGTATTTT.

Only a few counts were recorded for this clonotype. The chain couples TRBV7-2 to TRBJ2-7; D assignment may be TRBD1 or TRBD2 (5 bases each). Germline V lookup: CDR1 SGHTA, CDR2 FQGNSA. Deletions cut 5 bases from V and 2 bases from J, with 16 bases between. The CDR3 length is 15 residues. The CDR3 DNA is TGTGCCAGCAGCCCCCTGGGACGTGGGACCTACGAGCAGTACTTC. This sequence encodes CASSPLGRGTYEQYF.

The chain is built from TRBV18 and TRBJ1-5; unclear D gene. CDR3 length: 13 amino acids. Germline V gene sequence: CDR1 KGHSH, CDR2 LQKENI. The V end was cut by 5 bases, the J end by 0 bases, with 5 bases between. CDR3 coding DNA: TGTGCCAGCTCAGGGCATAGCAATCAGCCCCAGCATTTT. Protein sequence: CASSGHSNQPQHF.

The rearrangement joins TRBV7-9 to TRBJ2-7; D uncertain. The CDR3 is made up of 17 amino acids. Germline V gene sequence: CDR1 SEHNR, CDR2 FQNEAQ (reference sequence). Trimming pared 2 bases from V and 1 base from J, leaving 18 bases between. Here the CDR3 DNA reads TGTGCCAGCAGCTTACCCCGGGCAGATCAGCTATCCTACGAGCAGTACTTC. Its protein product is CASSLPRADQLSYEQYF.

At least ten counts were recorded for this clonotype. The genes are TRBV12-3 or TRBV12-4 and TRBJ1-5, with D possibly being TRBD1 (6 bases). V was pared by 3 bases and J by 1 base, with 7 bases between. The CDR3 loop spans 14 amino acids. The CDR3 is CASSFGQSNQPQHF. The CDR3 bases are TGTGCCAGCAGTTTCGGACAGAGCAATCAGCCCCAGCATTTT.

There are a few counts of this clonotype. The chain combines TRBV6-5 with TRBJ2-7; D remains ambiguous. The CDR3 consists of 14 residues. Per the germline V gene, CDR1 is MNHEY and CDR2 is SVGAGI. The V end lost 6 bases, the J end lost 0 bases, and 12 bases lay between the germline ends. The DNA for the CDR3 is TGTGCCAGCAGGGTCAGGAGCTACTCCTACGAGCAGTACTTC. Protein sequence: CASRVRSYSYEQYF.

This clonotype occurred a few times. This chain links TRBV4-3 with TRBJ2-7; no clear D. The CDR3 totals 15 residues. Germline V lookup: CDR1 LGHNA, CDR2 YSLEER. V lost 0 bases to trimming and J lost 0 bases, with 9 bases between them. The CDR3 nucleotides read TGCGCCAGCAGCCAAGATCTTCCCAGCTCCTACGAGCAGTACTTC. This gives the protein CASSQDLPSSYEQYF.

This clonotype was found many times. The chain links TRBV7-2 to TRBJ1-2, with D possibly being TRBD1 (6 bases). Germline V CDR1 and CDR2: SGHTA, FQGNSA. The CDR3 runs 14 residues. V lost 7 bases and J lost 3, with 15 bases in between. CDR3 bases: TGTGCCAGCAACGGTGGGGGCAGTGACTATGGCTACACCTTC. It specifies CASNGGGSDYGYTF.

This sequence joins TRBV6-2 or TRBV6-3 and TRBJ2-3, with a possible D match to TRBD2 (5 bases). CDR1 is MNHEY and CDR2 is SVGEGT in the germline V gene. V was clipped by 4 bases and J by 1 base, with 12 bases between them. CDR3 size: 15 residues. The CDR3 sequence is CASSSTRTRTDTQYF. The CDR3 DNA reads TGTGCCAGCAGTTCTACTCGGACTCGCACAGATACGCAGTATTTT.